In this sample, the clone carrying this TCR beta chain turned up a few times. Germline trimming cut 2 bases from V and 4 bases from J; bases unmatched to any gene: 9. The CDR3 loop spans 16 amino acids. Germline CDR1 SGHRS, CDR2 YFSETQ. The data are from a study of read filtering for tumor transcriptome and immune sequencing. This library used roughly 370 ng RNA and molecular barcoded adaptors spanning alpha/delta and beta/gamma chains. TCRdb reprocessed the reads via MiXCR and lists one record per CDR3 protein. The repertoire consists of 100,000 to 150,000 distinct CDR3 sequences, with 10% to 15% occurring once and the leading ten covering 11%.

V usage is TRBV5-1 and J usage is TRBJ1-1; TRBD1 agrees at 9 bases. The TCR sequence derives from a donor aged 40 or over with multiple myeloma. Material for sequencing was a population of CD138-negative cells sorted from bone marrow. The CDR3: CASSFTGGAGSTEAFF. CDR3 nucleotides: TGCGCCAGCAGCTTCACAGGGGGCGCCGGTAGCACTGAAGCTTTCTTT.